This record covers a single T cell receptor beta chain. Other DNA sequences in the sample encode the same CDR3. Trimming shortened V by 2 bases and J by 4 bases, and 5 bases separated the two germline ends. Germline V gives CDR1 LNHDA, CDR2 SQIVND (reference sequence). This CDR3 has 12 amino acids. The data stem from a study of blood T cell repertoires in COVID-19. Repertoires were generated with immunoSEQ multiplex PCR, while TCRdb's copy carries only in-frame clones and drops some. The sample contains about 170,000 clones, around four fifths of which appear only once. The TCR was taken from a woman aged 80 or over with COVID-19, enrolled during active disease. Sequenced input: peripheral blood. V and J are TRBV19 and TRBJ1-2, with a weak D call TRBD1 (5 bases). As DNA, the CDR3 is TGTGCCAGTAGTATAAGGGGCTATGGCTACACCTTC. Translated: CASSIRGYGYTF.